One and the same sample provided the 19 T cell receptor beta chains below, sequenced in a study of T-cell memory formation after mild COVID-19. TCRdb ran MiXCR on the 5' RACE reads and lists one entry per CDR3 protein. This table has about 150,000 distinct CDR3 sequences, around 15% appearing once. The material sequenced was PBMCs or a T cell subset sorted from them (not recorded which). These receptors originate from an adult woman who had mild COVID-19 (a few samples of this study predate the infection). Cell type and time point are not known.

This clonotype came up a few times. One end of the junction does not line up with germline, which may come from a read error. The chain combines TRBV14 with TRBJ2-5; a weak D match, TRBD2 (5 bases). This CDR3 is 10 amino acids long. Germline loops: CDR1 SGHDN, CDR2 FVKESK. The CDR3 loop reads CASREEAQYF. CDR3 in DNA: TGTGCCAGCCGGGAAGAGGCCCAGTACTTC.

The chain has TRBV29-1 and TRBJ2-7, with D perhaps TRBD1 (5 bases). CDR3 size: 14 residues. Germline CDR1 and CDR2: SQVTM and ANQGSEA. Deletions cut 3 bases from V and 2 bases from J, with 14 bases between. This CDR3 is CSVDPRDRAYEQYF. DNA for the CDR3: TGCAGCGTTGACCCTCGAGACAGAGCCTACGAGCAGTACTTC.

This clonotype occurred many times. V and J are TRBV29-1 and TRBJ2-4; 7 nucleotides align to TRBD1. This CDR3 is 19 amino acids long. CDR1 SQVTM and CDR2 ANQGSEA come from the germline V gene. V shed 8 bases, J shed 1 base, and the junction held 23 bases outside the gene matches. The CDR3 region is CSIQTGIGVGPLAKNIQYF. CDR3 DNA sequence: TGCAGCATCCAGACAGGGATAGGTGTGGGTCCGTTGGCCAAAAACATTCAGTACTTC.

V usage is TRBV7-6 and J usage is TRBJ2-6; a weak D match, TRBD1 (5 bases). Deletions cut 1 base from V and 4 bases from J, with 14 bases between. Germline CDR1 SGHVS, CDR2 FNYEAQ. This CDR3 is 17 amino acids long. Here the CDR3 reads CASSLGATGSGANVLTF. CDR3 nucleotide sequence: TGTGCCAGCAGCTTAGGAGCCACAGGCTCCGGGGCCAACGTCCTGACTTTC.

The DNA for the CDR3 is TGTGCCAGTGCACGGGGGGAAGCCACTGAAGCTTTCTTT. Amino acid sequence: CASARGEATEAFF. The chain employs TRBV19 and TRBJ1-1; a possible D gene is TRBD1 (5 bases). Deletions cut 8 bases from V and 4 bases from J, with 14 bases between. The V gene's germline CDR1 is LNHDA and CDR2 SQIVND (reference sequence). This CDR3 has 13 amino acids.

This clonotype was detected a few times. The CDR3 sequence: CAWSVAGGGDEQFF. In DNA, the CDR3 is TGTGCCTGGAGTGTAGCGGGCGGGGGAGATGAGCAGTTCTTC. The V call is TRBV30, the J call TRBJ2-1; 7 nucleotides match TRBD2. Losses at the gene ends were 0 bases for V and 8 bases for J; bases not matched to a gene: 7. This CDR3 is built from 14 residues. Germline assignment: CDR1 GTSNPN and CDR2 SVGIG (reference sequence).

The sample holds a few counts of this clonotype. This chain links TRBV14 with TRBJ2-7; TRBD2 matches 7 bases. In germline, CDR1 is SGHDN, CDR2 FVKESK. The ends lost 4 bases at V and 0 bases at J; junction bases unmatched: 6. This CDR3 comprises 15 residues. DNA for the CDR3: TGTGCCAGCAGCCGGGGGGGGACGAGCTCCTACGAGCAGTACTTC. This sequence encodes CASSRGGTSSYEQYF.

This clonotype was observed a few times. V is TRBV29-1 and J is TRBJ1-2; 10 nucleotides line up with TRBD1. The V gene end was trimmed by 7 bases and the J gene end by 1 base; junction bases not matched to a gene: 9. Germline V gene lookup returns CDR1 SQVTM and CDR2 ANQGSEA. This CDR3 spans 15 amino acids. DNA for the CDR3: TGCAGCGGCGCCACCGGGACAGGGGTTAACTATGGCTACACCTTC. Its protein product is CSGATGTGVNYGYTF.

V is TRBV6-2 or TRBV6-3 and J is TRBJ2-2, with D unresolved. Germline V gives CDR1 MNHEY, CDR2 SVGEGT. This CDR3 is 16 amino acids long. V was shortened by 0 bases and J by 1 base, with 9 bases between the two germline ends. CDR3 sequence (DNA): TGTGCCAGCAGTTACTCCAGGACCCGGAACACCGGGGAGCTGTTTTTT. This translates into CASSYSRTRNTGELFF.

This clonotype was seen only a few times. J is TRBJ2-5 and V is TRBV18; 8 bases line up with TRBD1. V shed 3 bases and J 5 bases; nucleotides not matched to a gene: 8. CDR1 is KGHSH, CDR2 LQKENI, per germline. This CDR3 comprises 15 residues. CDR3 residues: CASSPAQTGVETQYF. The CDR3 DNA is TGTGCCAGCTCACCTGCGCAGACAGGGGTGGAGACCCAGTACTTC.

The chain couples TRBV24-1 to TRBJ1-1, with 10 bases aligning to TRBD1. Germline CDR1 and CDR2: KGHDR and SFDVKD. The CDR3 extends over 16 amino acids. The J segment lost 1 base and the V segment lost 5 bases, leaving 6 bases of the junction unmatched. CDR3: CATSAGQGSRNTEAFF. The DNA for the CDR3 is TGTGCCACCAGTGCGGGACAGGGGAGCAGGAACACTGAAGCTTTCTTT.

The rearrangement links TRBV24-1 to TRBJ2-5; possibly TRBD1 for D (7 bases). CDR3 length: 14 amino acids. CDR1 is KGHDR, CDR2 SFDVKD, per germline. The V gene lost 5 bases and the J gene lost 5 bases, with 14 bases spanning the gap. The CDR3 protein is CATSGGRGVETQYF. As DNA, the CDR3 is TGTGCCACCAGTGGTGGCAGGGGGGTGGAGACCCAGTACTTC.

This clonotype is a singleton in its sample. V is TRBV9 and J is TRBJ2-7, with 7 bases matching TRBD1. In germline, CDR1 is SGDLS, CDR2 YYNGEE. V dropped 4 bases and J dropped 3; count of bases not matched to a gene: 7. The CDR3 spans 14 residues. CDR3 sequence (DNA): TGTGCCAGCAGCTTAGGGACAGATAACTACGAGCAGTACTTC. Amino acids: CASSLGTDNYEQYF.

This rearrangement joins TRBV7-9 to TRBJ2-3; perhaps TRBD1 as D (6 bases). V shed 2 bases and J shed 4 bases, with 22 bases lying between them. This CDR3 is 18 amino acids long. Per germline, CDR1 SEHNR and CDR2 FQNEAQ (reference sequence). The CDR3 bases are TGTGCCAGCAGCTTAATCCGGCCGAGGGGGTCGACTTCAGATACGCAGTATTTT. Residues: CASSLIRPRGSTSDTQYF. The whole variable domain, filled in from reference TRBV7-9 and TRBJ2-3, reads DTGVSQNPRHKITKRGQNVTFRCDPISEHNRLYWYRQTLGQGPEFLTYFQNEAQLEKSRLLSDRFSAERPKGSFSTLEIQRTEQGDSAMYLCASSLIRPRGSTSDTQYFGPGTRLTVL.

The sample holds many counts of this clonotype. The rearrangement uses TRBV5-1 and TRBJ2-1; TRBD1 might be the D (5 bases). Germline CDR1 and CDR2: SGHRS and YFSETQ. This CDR3 has 16 amino acids. Deletions cut 4 bases from V and 4 bases from J, with 18 bases between. CDR3 residues: CASSQDKKTVYNEQFF. The DNA for the CDR3 is TGCGCCAGCAGCCAAGACAAGAAGACAGTATACAATGAGCAGTTCTTC.

This clonotype occurred a few times. V gene TRBV7-2 combines with J gene TRBJ1-5, with D maybe TRBD1 (5 bases). V lost 0 bases, J lost 6 bases, and 21 bases lay in between. The CDR3 length is 18 residues. Germline V gene lookup returns CDR1 SGHTA and CDR2 FQGNSA. The CDR3 region is CASSLALMGGSQGQPQHF. The CDR3 DNA sequence: TGTGCCAGCAGCTTAGCGCTAATGGGGGGGAGTCAGGGTCAGCCCCAGCATTTT.

This chain uses TRBV24-1 with TRBJ2-3; D not certain. There are 13 residues in the CDR3. V shed 0 bases and J shed 4 bases, with 4 bases lying between them. Germline V gene data show CDR1 as KGHDR and CDR2 as SFDVKD. CDR3: CATSDLLPDTQYF. In DNA, the CDR3 is TGTGCCACCAGTGATTTGCTCCCAGATACGCAGTATTTT.

This clonotype was counted only a few times. The chain is built from TRBV5-1 and TRBJ2-3, with TRBD1 matching over 9 bases. The CDR3 is 15 residues long. The ends lost 0 bases at V and 2 bases at J; junction bases unmatched: 1. Germline V CDR1 and CDR2: SGHRS, YFSETQ. The CDR3 DNA reads as TGCGCCAGCAGCTTGGAACAGGGGGCCACAGATACGCAGTATTTT. This encodes CASSLEQGATDTQYF.

This clonotype occurred a few times. CDR3 nucleotide sequence: TGTGCCAGCACCCAGGGAGTTCGCTACGAGCAGTACTTC. It codes for CASTQGVRYEQYF. The chain links TRBV19 to TRBJ2-7; D may match TRBD1 or TRBD2 (5 bases each). Germline CDR1 is LNHDA and CDR2 is SQIVND (reference sequence). This CDR3 is 13 amino acids long. V was pared by 9 bases and J by 3 bases, with 15 bases between.